The T cell receptor (beta chain) described here comes from a study of PD-L1 blockade in urothelial cancer (dated by TCRdb to 2017 to 2019). Context from the whole study: All patients started therapy in the mid-2010s and received atezolizumab 1,200 mg intravenously every 3 weeks. Twenty-nine patients had pretreatment blood TCR-seq, around 24 had at least one posttreatment blood collection, and around 24 had tumor TCR-seq. In the same patients, pretreatment tumors underwent whole exome sequencing and RNA sequencing in addition to TCR sequencing. Ten or so patients reached durable clinical benefit, while 20 patients did not. Blood samples gave a median of around 140,000 T cells and tens of thousands of unique TCRs, with a median clonality of 0.080. Durable clinical benefit was defined as a progression-free survival longer than 6 months, and TCR features were additionally tested against progression-free survival and overall survival. Pretreatment tumor samples and matched peripheral blood, collected serially before and after atezolizumab treatment, underwent TCR sequencing. Twenty-five of 29 patients were males with bladder-origin urothelial cancer, and about 65% of the roughly 30 reported a prior smoking history. The study, an exploratory multi-omic analysis, examined somatic, immune and clinical correlates of response to PD-L1 blockade with atezolizumab in urothelial cancer. An ECOG performance status of 0 or 1 was recorded for the patients, and 0 to 3 prior chemotherapy regimens had been received by the patients. Blood samples were analyzed 3 weeks after the start of treatment (second dose) and 6 weeks after the start of treatment. Broader findings and caveats from the paper: Improved progression-free and overall survival was found to be associated with pretreatment peripheral blood TCR clonality below the median. Among patients with durable benefit, tumor-associated TCR clones showed greater expansion in peripheral blood 3 weeks after treatment started (n ≈ 21, p = 0.022). Because the sample size was small (n = 29) and many of the analyses were exploratory, the results are meant to be hypothesis-generating.

CDR1 and CDR2, per the germline V gene (reference sequence), are MNHEY and SMNVEV. Including cysteine and phenylalanine, the CDR3 has 16 amino acids. Of all the DNA, just the CDR3 is kept, 48 bases in frame from base 1. V and J are trimmed by 6 bases and 5 bases, and the gene matches miss 15 bases of the junction. Concerning this clone itself: The clone's antigen remains unknown. Per-base quality was not reported, and no clone a single base away is much larger than it.

The time point label, as the study defines it: pretreatment peripheral blood. A cohort of about 31 patients with locally advanced or metastatic urothelial carcinoma, treated at Memorial Sloan Kettering on a trial protocol, was included. Peripheral blood mononuclear cells were collected pretreatment and during treatment, at between 1 and 8 total time points per patient. The Qiagen DNeasy Blood extraction kit was used to purify genomic DNA from total PBMCs and from tumor samples. Collected pretreatment and during treatment, PBMCs were isolated and stored as previously described. Each PCR received spiked-in synthetic TCR analog templates so that absolute template abundance could be estimated from read counts. TCRbeta CDR3 regions were amplified from genomic DNA with bias-controlled V and J gene primers using the immunoSEQ assay. Sequencing of rearranged TCRbeta segments was done at approximately 20X coverage. Per the original workflow: Clustering was used to correct sequencing errors, and CDR3s were annotated against IMGT to assign V, D and J genes. Downstream analyses used only productive TCRbeta rearrangements, leaving out any out-of-frame or stop-codon sequences. Clonality was calculated as one minus the Shannon entropy normalized by the log of the number of unique productive sequences. Fisher's exact test with Benjamini-Hochberg correction, using a cutoff of adjusted p below 0.01, was how clones that differed between time points or between blood and tumor were identified. TCRdb limited this immuneACCESS table to in-frame rearrangements with V and J called. A share of clones is missing; checked studies link under half to unresolved V genes, and the rest is unexplained. The V and J calls and clone size were taken over from that table, and D and trimming were inferred from the DNA. The sample includes about 50,000 clones, with about 86% observed a single time. About 20% of the sample is in the top ten clones.

The sequence links TRBV27 to TRBJ1-1, and 7 bases in between align with TRBD1. The TCR originated in a man aged 60-69 years with urothelial cancer. The material was PBMCs, obtained around atezolizumab (anti-PD-L1) treatment. The bases read TGTGCCAGCAGCCTAAAAAAACCAGCAGGGGGGACTGAAGCTTTCTTT. Its translation reads: CASSLKKPAGGTEAFF.